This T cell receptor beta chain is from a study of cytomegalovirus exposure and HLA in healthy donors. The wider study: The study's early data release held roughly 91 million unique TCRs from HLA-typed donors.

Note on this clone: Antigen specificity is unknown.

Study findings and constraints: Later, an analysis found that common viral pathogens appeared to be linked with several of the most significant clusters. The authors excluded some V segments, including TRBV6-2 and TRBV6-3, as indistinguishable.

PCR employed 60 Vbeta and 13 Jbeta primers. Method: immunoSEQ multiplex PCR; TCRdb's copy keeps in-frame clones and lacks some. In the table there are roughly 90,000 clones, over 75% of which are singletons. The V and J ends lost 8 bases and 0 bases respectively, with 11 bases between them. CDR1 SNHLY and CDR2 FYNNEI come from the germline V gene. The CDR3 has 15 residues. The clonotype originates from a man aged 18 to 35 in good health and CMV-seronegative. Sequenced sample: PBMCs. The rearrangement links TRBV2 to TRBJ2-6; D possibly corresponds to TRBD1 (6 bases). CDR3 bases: TGTGCCAGCGCAGGGGATCACTCTGGGGCCAACGTCCTGACTTTC. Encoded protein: CASAGDHSGANVLTF.